This T cell receptor beta chain is drawn from a study of blood T cell repertoires in COVID-19. The CDR3 totals 15 residues. Germline lookup yields CDR1 MNHEY and CDR2 SMNVEV (reference sequence). V lost 3 bases and J lost 5; bases outside the gene matches: 5. The data were produced by immunoSEQ multiplex PCR, yet TCRdb's version contains in-frame clones alone and is incomplete. Counted here are hundreds of thousands of clones, more than 85% occurring once; the ten biggest clones make up 7% to 10%. The clonotype was recovered from an older woman who had recovered from COVID-19. Sample: PBMCs or T cells enriched from blood (not recorded which). The chain uses TRBV27 and TRBJ2-2; the match to TRBD1 covers 8 bases. The CDR3 reads CASSFWQGATGELFF. The CDR3 DNA reads TGTGCCAGCAGTTTTTGGCAGGGGGCTACCGGGGAGCTGTTTTTT.